The text below deals with one TCR beta chain. This sample is part of a study of early T cells in non-severe SARS-CoV-2 infection. Study context: The input, bulk RNA from unsorted whole blood, was sequenced, and chains were unpaired.

TCRdb re-called the 5' RACE reads through MiXCR, storing one row per CDR3 protein. Here the sample spans about 80,000 distinct CDR3 sequences, over 10% being singletons. Sequencing was performed on whole blood. The source is an adult who was a healthcare worker with PCR-confirmed SARS-CoV-2 infection or an uninfected control (not recorded which).

CDR3 nucleotides: TGTGCCAGCAGCCAAACAGGACGGGACCAGCCCCAGCATTTT. It encodes CASSQTGRDQPQHF. The chain carries TRBV3-1 and TRBJ1-5, with D possibly matching TRBD1 (5 bases). The V gene lost 2 bases and the J gene lost 7 bases, with 12 bases spanning the gap. The CDR3 length is 14 residues. Germline V CDR1 and CDR2: LGHDT, YNNKEL (reference sequence).